These 10 T cell receptor beta chains were sequenced from one sample in a study of tumor and adjacent non-tumor tissue in lung cancer. The library came from three nested PCR rounds adapted from ARM-PCR protocols. From the multiplex PCR reads, TCRdb called clonotypes with MiXCR, one entry per CDR3 protein. There are around 70,000 distinct CDR3 sequences in the sample; about three quarters occur only once, and approximately 30% lies in the top ten. No cell sorting was done before RNA was extracted from the tissue. The sequencing input was lung tumor tissue. These receptors were obtained from a man aged 60 to 69 with non-small cell lung cancer.

Comment on this clonotype: At one of its ends the junction is not consistent with the germline gene, which may arise from a read error. The chain combines TRBV20-1 with TRBJ2-7; possibly TRBD1 for D (8 bases). Germline V CDR1 and CDR2: DFQATT, SNEGSKA (reference sequence). This CDR3 is 14 amino acids long. In DNA, the CDR3 is TGCAGTGGTAGAGACAGGGGACTACCCTACGAGCAGTACTTC. This sequence encodes CSGRDRGLPYEQYF.

The V gene is TRBV6-1, the J gene TRBJ2-3; D gene unclear. Germline CDR1 is MNHNS and CDR2 is SASEGT. The CDR3 totals 14 residues. CDR3 protein: CAFTFSHSTDTQYF. The CDR3 DNA reads as TGTGCATTTACTTTCAGCCATAGCACAGATACGCAGTATTTT.

Remarks on this clonotype: Being one base from a much bigger clone, this may be a read error. The chain couples TRBV24-1 to TRBJ2-2; D ambiguous. The CDR3 length is 15 residues. The germline CDR1 and CDR2 sequences are KGHDR and SFDVKD. CDR3 protein: CAASDLMGNTGELFF. Here the CDR3 DNA reads TGTGCCGCCAGTGATTTGATGGGGAACACCGGGGAGCTGTTTTTT.

The chain recombines TRBV20-1 with TRBJ2-7, with D unresolved. Germline V lookup: CDR1 DFQATT, CDR2 SNEGSKA (reference sequence). CDR3 size: 13 residues. CDR3 DNA sequence: TGCAGAGCTCCAGTAAATCCTACTTACAAGCAGTACTTC. Amino acids: CRAPVNPTYKQYF.

This clonotype has only one observation. Germline and junction disagree at one end, which may indicate a read error. The V gene is TRBV6-2 or TRBV6-3, the J gene TRBJ1-6; D gene ambiguous. The CDR3 sequence is 14 residues long. Germline V gene data show CDR1 as MNHEY and CDR2 as SVGEGT. This CDR3 reads CAGWSVIRNSPLHF. The CDR3 nucleotides read TGTGCCGGCTGGTCGGTTATAAGGAATTCACCCCTTCACTTT.

As for this clonotype: A read error may produce the germline difference seen at one junction end. The chain recombines TRBV19 with TRBJ2-5; D is unresolved. The CDR3 is 12 residues long. Per germline, CDR1 LNHDA and CDR2 SQIVND (reference sequence). This CDR3 is CVSSTNQETQYF. CDR3 in DNA: TGTGTCAGTAGTACGAACCAAGAGACCCAGTACTTC.

The rearrangement uses TRBV11-1 and TRBJ2-5; no clear D gene. Deletions cut 8 bases from V and 3 bases from J, with 10 bases between. The germline V gene has CDR1 SGHAT and CDR2 FQDESV (reference sequence). CDR3 length: 12 amino acids. The CDR3 DNA follows: TGTGCCAGCTGTCTAATGGAAGAGACCCAGTACTTC. As protein: CASCLMEETQYF.

Points on this clonotype: Because it lacks the conserved phenylalanine or tryptophan at the end, this CDR3 is likely a read error. It is unclear where the CDR3 begins or ends on the DNA, so no DNA is shown, and the CDR3 is as TCRdb lists it. V gene TRBV6-1 combines with J gene TRBJ2-7. Termini included, the CDR3 measures 11 amino acids. Per the germline V gene, CDR1 is MNHNS and CDR2 is SASEGT. The CDR3 protein is CASSENHEQCL.

A word on this clonotype: The junction shows a germline mismatch at one end, possibly a read error. V is TRBV20-1 and J is TRBJ1-6; the match to TRBD1 covers 8 bases. Germline V gene lookup returns CDR1 DFQATT and CDR2 SNEGSKA (reference sequence). This CDR3 comprises 15 residues. The DNA for the CDR3 is TGCAGTGCTAGCCAGACAGGGGTTGGTGGTTCACCACTCCACTTT. This translates into CSASQTGVGGSPLHF.

Only one count was recorded for this clonotype. No conserved phenylalanine or tryptophan is present at the end of the CDR3, so a read error is the likely explanation. The rearrangement joins TRBV11-1 to TRBJ2-2; either TRBD1 or TRBD2 may supply D (6 bases each). There are 14 residues in the CDR3. The V gene lost 4 bases and the J gene lost 14 bases, with 20 bases spanning the gap. CDR1 is SGHAT, CDR2 FQDESV, per germline (reference sequence). The CDR3 DNA reads as TGTGCCAGCAGCTATACTAGTGGCACCGGGGGCCTGTTTTTG. Translation gives CASSYTSGTGGLFL.